A single sample is the source of the 30 T cell receptor beta chains below, sequenced in a study of blood T cell repertoires in COVID-19. Assay: immunoSEQ multiplex PCR; the TCRdb copy retains only in-frame clones and omits some. There are 300,000 or so clones in the sample; 87% occur only once, and 7.8% lies in the top ten. Sample: peripheral blood. These receptors were obtained from a woman aged 45-60 years who had recovered from COVID-19.

The chain uses TRBV7-9 and TRBJ1-1; 7 bases match TRBD1. The V and J ends lost 3 bases and 2 bases, in that order; junction bases with no gene match: 3. This CDR3 comprises 14 residues. The germline CDR1 and CDR2 sequences are SEHNR and FQNEAQ (reference sequence). CDR3 in DNA: TGTGCCAGCAGCTTGACAGGGCTCAACACTGAAGCTTTCTTT. Translation gives CASSLTGLNTEAFF.

The chain combines TRBV19 with TRBJ2-5; 8 nucleotides agree with TRBD1. The CDR3 totals 16 residues. V shed 7 bases, J shed 5 bases, and the junction held 15 bases outside the gene matches. Looked up from germline, CDR1 is LNHDA and CDR2 is SQIVND (reference sequence). The CDR3 protein is CASTGTGRGRRETQYF. The CDR3 DNA reads as TGTGCCAGTACTGGGACAGGTAGGGGTCGTCGGGAGACCCAGTACTTC.

This chain uses TRBV5-6 with TRBJ1-6; possible D gene TRBD1, 5 bases. This CDR3 spans 16 amino acids. In germline, CDR1 is SGHDT, CDR2 YYEEEE. V gave up 2 bases and J gave up 0 bases, with 9 bases separating them. The CDR3 reads CASSFIQVSYNSPLHF. DNA of the CDR3: TGTGCCAGCAGCTTTATACAGGTCTCCTATAATTCACCCCTCCACTTT.

The V and J genes are TRBV19 and TRBJ2-5; TRBD1 might be the D (6 bases). The germline CDR1 and CDR2 sequences are LNHDA and SQIVND (reference sequence). This CDR3 is 15 amino acids long. Trimming left V 3 bases short and J 3 bases short, with 14 bases between. CDR3 protein: CASSMLGTTKETQYF. CDR3 coding DNA: TGTGCCAGTAGTATGTTGGGGACAACTAAAGAGACCCAGTACTTC.

The V gene is TRBV19, the J gene TRBJ1-5; D is unresolved. CDR3 size: 13 residues. From germline, CDR1 is LNHDA and CDR2 SQIVND (reference sequence). The V end was cut by 8 bases, the J end by 3 bases, with 11 bases between. The CDR3 reads CASESGDNQPQHF. The DNA of the CDR3 is TGTGCCAGTGAGTCCGGGGACAATCAGCCCCAGCATTTT.

This chain uses TRBV7-2 with TRBJ2-1; 7 bases map to TRBD2. J lost 4 bases, V lost 1 base, and 4 bases had no gene match. CDR3 length: 15 amino acids. Germline V gene data show CDR1 as SGHTA and CDR2 as FQGNSA. Here the CDR3 reads CASSLGGGIYNEQFF. The CDR3 DNA follows: TGTGCCAGCAGCTTAGGCGGGGGAATTTACAATGAGCAGTTCTTC.

CDR3 amino acids: CASSGLTYNEQFF. The CDR3 coding sequence is TGTGCCAGTAGCGGGTTAACCTACAATGAGCAGTTCTTC. The J gene is TRBJ2-1, the V gene TRBV19; D call uncertain. Trimming cost V 6 bases and J 2 bases, with 8 bases left between them. Germline CDR1 LNHDA, CDR2 SQIVND (reference sequence). The CDR3 extends over 13 amino acids.

This chain links TRBV19 with TRBJ2-4; TRBD1 aligns across 8 bases. The trim removed 3 bases at V and 2 bases at J, leaving 9 bases unmatched. CDR3 size: 17 residues. In germline, CDR1 is LNHDA, CDR2 SQIVND (reference sequence). CDR3 nucleotide sequence: TGTGCCAGTAGTATTCGACAGGGGTCTTCAACCAAAAACATTCAGTACTTC. It is translated as CASSIRQGSSTKNIQYF.

This sequence joins TRBV27 and TRBJ1-4; D is undetermined. CDR1 and CDR2 (germline): MNHEY, SMNVEV (reference sequence). V was cut by 2 bases and J by 3 bases, with 10 bases left in between. This CDR3 is 15 amino acids long. The chain's CDR3 is CASSLEVGANEKLFF. CDR3 in DNA: TGTGCCAGCAGTTTAGAGGTCGGTGCTAATGAAAAACTGTTTTTT.

The chain recombines TRBV28 with TRBJ2-3; the match to TRBD2 covers 9 bases. The germline gives CDR1 MDHEN, CDR2 SYDVKM. Unmatched junction bases numbered 3, after V lost 7 bases and J lost 1 base. The CDR3 consists of 14 residues. The CDR3 loop is CASNPSGGTDTQYF. CDR3 in DNA: TGTGCCAGCAATCCTAGCGGGGGCACAGATACGCAGTATTTT.

The chain has TRBV5-1 and TRBJ1-6; the D is unclear. Germline V lookup: CDR1 SGHRS, CDR2 YFSETQ. This CDR3 spans 14 amino acids. V was pared by 0 bases and J by 5 bases, with 6 bases between. The CDR3 DNA follows: TGCGCCAGCAGCTTGGTCCGGGATAATTCACCCCTCCACTTT. Translating gives CASSLVRDNSPLHF.

This sequence joins TRBV7-6 and TRBJ2-1; 10 bases are shared with TRBD1. CDR3 size: 16 residues. Unmatched junction bases numbered 7, after V lost 6 bases and J lost 2 bases. Germline V lookup: CDR1 SGHVS, CDR2 FNYEAQ. The chain's CDR3 is CASSPPGTGAYNEQFF. CDR3 DNA: TGTGCCAGCAGTCCACCCGGGACAGGGGCCTACAATGAGCAGTTCTTC.

The chain uses TRBV9 and TRBJ1-2, with 7 bases lining up with TRBD1. CDR1 and CDR2 (germline): SGDLS, YYNGEE. V gave up 3 bases and J gave up 8 bases; unmatched junction bases: 7. The CDR3 is 13 amino acids. The DNA for the CDR3 is TGTGCCAGCAGCGCCCCGACAGGGAAGGGCTACACCTTC. It specifies CASSAPTGKGYTF.

The V gene is TRBV7-2, the J gene TRBJ1-1; no definite D call. The germline V and J ends were trimmed by 5 bases and 6 bases, with 13 bases remaining between them. This CDR3 has 13 residues. Germline V lookup: CDR1 SGHTA, CDR2 FQGNSA. The CDR3 reads CASSPARYAEAFF. As DNA, the CDR3 is TGTGCCAGCAGCCCCGCTCGGTACGCTGAAGCTTTCTTT.

This chain links TRBV5-1 with TRBJ1-2; 9 nucleotides agree with TRBD1. Germline assignment: CDR1 SGHRS and CDR2 YFSETQ. This CDR3 has 14 residues. The trim removed 3 bases at V and 5 bases at J, leaving 5 bases unmatched. CDR3 sequence reads: CASSWGQGNYGYTF. For the CDR3, the DNA is TGCGCCAGCAGCTGGGGACAGGGTAATTATGGCTACACCTTC. The variable domain in full, completed from reference TRBV5-1 and TRBJ1-2, reads KAGVTQTPRYLIKTRGQQVTLSCSPISGHRSVSWYQQTPGQGLQFLFEYFSETQRNKGNFPGRFSGRQFSNSRSEMNVSTLELGDSALYLCASSWGQGNYGYTFGSGTRLTVV.

This clone was observed once. The chain couples TRBV28 to TRBJ2-7; 10 bases are shared with TRBD2. The J segment lost 2 bases and the V segment lost 4 bases, leaving 11 bases of the junction unmatched. Germline V gene sequence: CDR1 MDHEN, CDR2 SYDVKM. This CDR3 spans 17 amino acids. CDR3 amino acids: CASSWVAGGYMTYEQYF. CDR3 DNA: TGTGCCAGCAGTTGGGTAGCGGGGGGTTATATGACCTACGAGCAGTACTTC.

V gene TRBV4-2 combines with J gene TRBJ2-5; 10 bases match TRBD2. The trim removed 1 base at V and 5 bases at J, leaving 7 bases unmatched. The CDR3 consists of 16 residues. CDR1 is LGHNA, CDR2 YNFKEQ, per germline. DNA for the CDR3: TGTGCCAGCAGCCAAGGACTAGCGGGTCGAGGGGAGACCCAGTACTTC. It encodes CASSQGLAGRGETQYF.

This chain joins TRBV2 and TRBJ2-4; D unclear. The CDR3 is made up of 12 amino acids. Germline loops: CDR1 SNHLY, CDR2 FYNNEI. V dropped 6 bases and J dropped 15 bases, with 18 bases sitting between them. The CDR3 DNA sequence: TGTGCCAGCAGCTCTCCGACACCGAGAGCGTACTTC. It yields the protein CASSSPTPRAYF.

The chain couples TRBV6-5 to TRBJ1-5; 7 bases fit TRBD1. Germline loops: CDR1 MNHEY, CDR2 SVGAGI. J lost 11 bases, V lost 6 bases, and 13 bases had no gene match. This CDR3 spans 14 amino acids. CDR3 loop: CASRKGAGVSAQHF. As DNA, the CDR3 is TGTGCCAGCAGAAAGGGGGCGGGCGTATCAGCCCAGCATTTT.

This clone was found once. The J gene is TRBJ1-2, the V gene TRBV11-2, with a tentative D call TRBD1 (5 bases). Trimming took 5 bases from V and 6 from J, leaving 16 bases between them. Germline CDR1 SGHAT, CDR2 FQNNGV. The CDR3 has 14 amino acids. CDR3: CASSPEHAGNGYTF. In nucleotides, the CDR3 is TGTGCCAGCAGCCCCGAACACGCAGGGAATGGCTACACCTTC.

The chain is built from TRBV4-3 and TRBJ1-1; the match to TRBD1 covers 11 bases. This CDR3 region has 14 residues. The germline V gene encodes CDR1 LGHNA and CDR2 YSLEER. Germline trimming cut 3 bases from V and 4 bases from J; bases unmatched to any gene: 1. The CDR3 sequence: CASSHGQGATEAFF. The CDR3 DNA follows: TGCGCCAGCAGCCACGGACAGGGGGCCACTGAAGCTTTCTTT.

The CDR3 reads CASSLGPVTGLTNYGYTF. DNA for the CDR3: TGTGCCAGCAGCTTAGGCCCCGTAACAGGCTTAACTAACTATGGCTACACCTTC. The rearrangement joins TRBV7-6 to TRBJ1-2; perhaps TRBD1 as D (5 bases). V was cut by 1 base and J by 0 bases, with 18 bases left in between. This CDR3 is 18 amino acids long. Germline loops: CDR1 SGHVS, CDR2 FNYEAQ.

This chain joins TRBV5-4 and TRBJ2-1, with D maybe TRBD2 (6 bases). Germline V CDR1 and CDR2: SGHNT, YYREEE (reference sequence). The CDR3 totals 13 residues. Deletions cut 5 bases from V and 8 bases from J, with 14 bases between. The CDR3 region has the DNA TGTGCCAGCAGTGGCGGGGTCGAAGATGAGCAGTTCTTC. This gives the protein CASSGGVEDEQFF.

This clone was found once. The chain carries TRBV5-5 and TRBJ2-7; TRBD2 might be the D (5 bases). Germline loops: CDR1 SGHKS, CDR2 YYEKEE (reference sequence). V gave up 4 bases and J gave up 3 bases, with 11 bases separating them. The CDR3 is made up of 13 amino acids. The CDR3 DNA sequence: TGTGCCAGCAGCGGTCGGGGTCTCTACGAGCAGTACTTC. As protein: CASSGRGLYEQYF.

The V gene is TRBV28, the J gene TRBJ1-5; unclear D gene. Germline V gene data show CDR1 as MDHEN and CDR2 as SYDVKM. The ends were cut back, 5 bases at V and 5 bases at J, with 10 bases in the middle. This CDR3 spans 13 amino acids. In DNA form, the CDR3 reads TGTGCCAGCAGTAATAGCTTATATCAGCCCCAGCATTTT. Its translation: CASSNSLYQPQHF.

This clone was observed once. The CDR3 loop is CATRGTGRSPLHF. The CDR3 nucleotides are TGTGCCACCCGCGGGACAGGGCGGTCACCCCTCCACTTT. The rearrangement joins TRBV27 to TRBJ1-6, with 9 bases that match TRBD1. The trim removed 10 bases at V and 10 bases at J, leaving 8 bases unmatched. The CDR3 loop spans 13 amino acids. CDR1 and CDR2 (germline): MNHEY, SMNVEV (reference sequence).

The gene calls are TRBV5-6 and TRBJ2-5; TRBD1 aligns across 7 bases. Germline CDR1 SGHDT, CDR2 YYEEEE. This CDR3 is built from 13 residues. V lost 5 bases, J lost 6 bases, and 7 bases stayed unmatched. In DNA form, the CDR3 reads TGTGCCAGCAGGTATACGGGACAGCAGACCCAGTACTTC. Translating it yields CASRYTGQQTQYF.

This sequence joins TRBV9 and TRBJ2-7; possibly TRBD1 for D (6 bases). Germline-derived CDR1 and CDR2 are SGDLS and YYNGEE. This CDR3 comprises 16 residues. Deletions cut 2 bases from V and 4 bases from J, with 19 bases between. The CDR3: CASSVGALGLAYEQYF. CDR3 nucleotide sequence: TGTGCCAGCAGCGTGGGGGCACTTGGGCTAGCTTACGAGCAGTACTTC.

The V gene is TRBV29-1, the J gene TRBJ2-6; unclear D gene. This CDR3 is built from 14 residues. V lost 4 bases and J lost 0, with 7 bases in between. Germline CDR1 and CDR2: SQVTM and ANQGSEA. The CDR3: CSVAEASGANVLTF. The CDR3 DNA is TGCAGCGTTGCCGAGGCCTCTGGGGCCAACGTCCTGACTTTC.

The rearrangement joins TRBV27 to TRBJ1-5, with 9 bases identical to TRBD1. V shed 5 bases, J shed 3 bases, and the junction held 5 bases outside the gene matches. This CDR3 region has 15 residues. CDR1 is MNHEY, CDR2 SMNVEV, per germline (reference sequence). Here the CDR3 reads CASSIQGAANQPQHF. CDR3 nucleotides: TGTGCCAGCAGTATACAGGGGGCAGCCAATCAGCCCCAGCATTTT.